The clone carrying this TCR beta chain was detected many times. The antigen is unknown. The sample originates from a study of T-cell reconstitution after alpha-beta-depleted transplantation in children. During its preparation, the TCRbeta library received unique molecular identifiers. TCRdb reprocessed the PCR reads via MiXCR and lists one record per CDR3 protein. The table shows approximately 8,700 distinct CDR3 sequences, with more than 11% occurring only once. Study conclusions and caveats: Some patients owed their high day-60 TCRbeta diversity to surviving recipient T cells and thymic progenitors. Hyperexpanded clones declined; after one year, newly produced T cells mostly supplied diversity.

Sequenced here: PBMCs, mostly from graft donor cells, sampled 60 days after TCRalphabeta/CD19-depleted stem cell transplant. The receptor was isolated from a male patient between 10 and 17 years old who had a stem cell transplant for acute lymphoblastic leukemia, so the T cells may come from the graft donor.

In DNA, the CDR3 is TGTGCCAGCAGTGGACAGGCGAGCTCCTACGAGCAGTACTTC. It yields the protein CASSGQASSYEQYF. V usage is TRBV2 and J usage is TRBJ2-7; the D gene is possibly TRBD1 (6 bases). Trimming shortened V by 4 bases and J by 0 bases, and 10 bases separated the two germline ends. The V gene's germline CDR1 is SNHLY and CDR2 FYNNEI. CDR3 size: 14 residues.